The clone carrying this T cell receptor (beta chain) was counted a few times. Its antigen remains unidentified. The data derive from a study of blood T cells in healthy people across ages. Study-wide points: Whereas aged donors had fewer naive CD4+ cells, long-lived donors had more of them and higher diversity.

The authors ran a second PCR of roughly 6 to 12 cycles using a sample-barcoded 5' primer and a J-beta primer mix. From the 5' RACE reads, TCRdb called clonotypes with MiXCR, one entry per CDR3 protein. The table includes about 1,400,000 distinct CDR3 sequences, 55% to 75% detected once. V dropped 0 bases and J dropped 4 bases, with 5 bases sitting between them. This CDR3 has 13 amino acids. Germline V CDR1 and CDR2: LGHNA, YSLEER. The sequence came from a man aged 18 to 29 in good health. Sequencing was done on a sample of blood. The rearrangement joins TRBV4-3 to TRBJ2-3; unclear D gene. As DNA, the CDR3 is TGCGCCAGCAGCCAAGATTTTCCAGATACGCAGTATTTT. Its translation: CASSQDFPDTQYF.